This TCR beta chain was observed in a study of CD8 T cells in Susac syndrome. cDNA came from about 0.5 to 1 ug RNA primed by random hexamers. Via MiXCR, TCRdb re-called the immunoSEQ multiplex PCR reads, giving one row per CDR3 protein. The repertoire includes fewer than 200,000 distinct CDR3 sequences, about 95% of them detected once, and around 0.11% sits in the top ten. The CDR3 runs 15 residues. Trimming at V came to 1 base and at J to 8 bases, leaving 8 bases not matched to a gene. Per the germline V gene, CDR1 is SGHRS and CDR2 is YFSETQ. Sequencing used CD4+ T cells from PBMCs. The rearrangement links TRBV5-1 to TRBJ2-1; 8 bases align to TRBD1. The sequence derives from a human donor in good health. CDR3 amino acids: CASSLSRTGFDEQFF. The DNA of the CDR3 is TGCGCCAGCAGCTTGAGCCGGACAGGGTTCGATGAGCAGTTCTTC.